These T cell receptor beta chains were read from a single sample in a study of blood T cell repertoires in COVID-19. Generated by immunoSEQ multiplex PCR, the TCRdb table keeps only in-frame clones and is missing some. The top ten hold about a sixth of the sample, which has under 20,000 clones, under 90% seen once. Source material: peripheral blood. Receptor source: a human donor with active COVID-19. The donor label of this sample is uncertain. The CDR3 runs from the conserved cysteine through the conserved F or W. A D gene is named only where the DNA matches it firmly. A clone size is listed for some rows: how often the clone was seen (once, few, many), or a class if it is expanded.

V gene	D gene	clone size	J gene	CDR3 protein	CDR3 DNA
TRBV7-2	-	-	TRBJ1-3	CASSLQNGNTIYF	TGTGCCAGCAGCTTACAGAATGGAAACACCATATATTTT
TRBV7-9	-	once	TRBJ1-5	CASNLGLNQPQHF	TGTGCCAGCAATTTGGGACTCAATCAGCCCCAGCATTTT
TRBV7-9	-	-	TRBJ1-2	CASSLASAWSTF	TGTGCCAGCAGCTTAGCCTCAGCATGGAGCACCTTC
TRBV5-6	-	-	TRBJ1-1	CASSFLEAAEAFF	TGTGCCAGCAGCTTTTTGGAGGCAGCTGAAGCTTTCTTT
TRBV4-3	-	-	TRBJ1-1	CASSQDKNTEAFF	TGCGCCAGCAGCCAAGATAAGAACACTGAAGCTTTCTTT
TRBV2	TRBD1	-	TRBJ2-7	CASTTYRGSYEQYF	TGTGCCAGCACGACATACAGGGGATCCTACGAGCAGTACTTC
TRBV19	TRBD1	-	TRBJ2-2	CASSMDRANGELFF	TGTGCCAGTAGTATGGACAGGGCTAACGGGGAGCTGTTTTTT
TRBV4-1	TRBD2	-	TRBJ2-7	CASSQVPSGYEQYF	TGCGCCAGCAGCCAAGTTCCTAGCGGATACGAGCAGTACTTC
TRBV23-1	TRBD1	-	TRBJ1-2	CASSHFPTGEGYTF	TGCGCCAGCAGTCACTTTCCGACAGGGGAAGGCTACACCTTC
TRBV10-3	-	-	TRBJ1-1	CAISERGDTEAFF	TGTGCCATCAGTGAGAGGGGTGACACTGAAGCTTTCTTT
TRBV6-6	-	-	TRBJ2-1	CASSYSSGTEQFF	TGTGCCAGCAGTTACTCGAGCGGTACTGAGCAGTTCTTC
TRBV5-3	-	-	TRBJ2-3	CARNQARGLSPPSTDTQYF	TGTGCCAGAAACCAAGCTAGGGGCCTGAGCCCCCCTTCGACAGATACGCAGTATTTT
TRBV30	-	-	TRBJ1-1	CAWSVQKSGMLNTEAFF	TGTGCCTGGAGTGTACAAAAGTCCGGGATGCTGAACACTGAAGCTTTCTTT
TRBV6-5	TRBD1	once	TRBJ1-1	CASRTGGEGNTEAFF	TGTGCCAGCAGGACAGGGGGCGAAGGGAACACTGAAGCTTTCTTT
TRBV5-4	-	-	TRBJ1-1	CASSLTGNTEAFF	TGTGCCAGCAGCTTGACAGGGAACACTGAAGCTTTCTTT
TRBV19	-	-	TRBJ2-2	CASSPSPGELFF	TGTGCCAGTAGTCCCTCTCCCGGGGAGCTGTTTTTT
TRBV9	-	-	TRBJ1-2	CASSVAPQGHGYTF	TGTGCCAGCAGCGTAGCCCCCCAGGGGCATGGCTACACCTTC
TRBV6-5	-	few	TRBJ1-2	CASSGRDRAYGYTF	TGTGCCAGCAGCGGGAGAGACAGAGCCTATGGCTACACCTTC
TRBV5-8	-	medium-sized	TRBJ2-3	CASSKRQAQDTQYF	TGTGCCAGCAGCAAACGACAGGCGCAAGATACGCAGTATTTT
TRBV9	TRBD2	-	TRBJ2-5	CASSVGRRGEQETQYF	TGTGCCAGCAGCGTAGGTAGGCGGGGGGAACAAGAGACCCAGTACTTC
TRBV7-9	-	-	TRBJ1-1	CASSLPPRPGVPEAFF	TGTGCCAGCAGCTTACCCCCCCGACCGGGGGTACCTGAAGCTTTCTTT
TRBV7-9	-	-	TRBJ2-5	CASSPPFRAAQETQYF	TGTGCCAGCAGCCCCCCTTTTCGAGCCGCCCAAGAGACCCAGTACTTC
TRBV7-2	-	once	TRBJ1-1	CASSLVMYSEAFF	TGTGCCAGCAGCTTAGTGATGTACTCTGAAGCTTTCTTT
TRBV19	-	-	TRBJ1-5	CASTWDIRQDSNQPQHF	TGTGCCAGTACATGGGATATACGACAGGATAGCAATCAGCCCCAGCATTTT
TRBV10-3	-	-	TRBJ2-3	CAISEEELGTDTQYF	TGTGCCATCAGTGAGGAGGAATTAGGCACAGATACGCAGTATTTT